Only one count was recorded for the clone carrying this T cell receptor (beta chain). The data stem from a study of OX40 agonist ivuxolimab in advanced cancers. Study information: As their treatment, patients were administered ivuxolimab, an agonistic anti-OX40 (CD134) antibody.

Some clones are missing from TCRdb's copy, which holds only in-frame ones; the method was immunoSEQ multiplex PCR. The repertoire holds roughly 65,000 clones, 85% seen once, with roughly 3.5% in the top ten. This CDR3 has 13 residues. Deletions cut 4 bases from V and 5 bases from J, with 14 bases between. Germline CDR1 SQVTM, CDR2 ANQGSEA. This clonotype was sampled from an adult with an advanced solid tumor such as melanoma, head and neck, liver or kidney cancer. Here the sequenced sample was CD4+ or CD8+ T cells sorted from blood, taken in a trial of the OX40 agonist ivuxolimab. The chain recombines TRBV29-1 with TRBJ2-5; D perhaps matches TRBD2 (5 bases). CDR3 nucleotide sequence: TGCAGCGTTGGGCCGGGAACGGCGGAGACCCAGTACTTC. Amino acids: CSVGPGTAETQYF.